The sequence of this T cell receptor beta chain was determined in a study of cytomegalovirus exposure and HLA in healthy donors. Study conclusions and caveats: Looking again later, the authors saw that most CMV-associated TCR beta chains seemed HLA-restricted. A later analysis linked a missense variant in DCLRE1C to the trimming of TCR beta V and J genes.

Trimming took off 3 bases at V and 0 bases at J, with 12 bases between the two ends. The CDR3 is made up of 15 amino acids. Germline V CDR1 and CDR2: LNHDA, SQIVND (reference sequence). The PCR ran on 60 Vbeta and 13 Jbeta primers. In the authors' workflow: Unique TCR beta chains totaled some 81 million in a later count, with roughly 11 million of them shared. Repertoires were generated with immunoSEQ multiplex PCR, while TCRdb's copy carries only in-frame clones and drops some. V and J calls and clone size are as listed in that table; D and trimming were resolved from the DNA. Among approximately 170,000 clones, approximately 59% were seen once, and the ten largest hold roughly 2.9%. Regarding this clone: Antigen: not known.

Sequenced input: PBMCs. V gene TRBV19 combines with J gene TRBJ2-7; D remains ambiguous. The clonotype was recovered from a man in his forties or fifties in good health and CMV-seronegative. The CDR3 is CASSMNRESSYEQYF. CDR3 nucleotide sequence: TGTGCCAGTAGTATGAACAGAGAAAGCTCCTACGAGCAGTACTTC.